Listed below are T cell receptor beta chains from one sample, sequenced in a study of blood T cell repertoires in COVID-19. TCRdb's table, derived via immunoSEQ multiplex PCR, lists solely in-frame clones and lacks some. The sample includes 150,000 to 200,000 clones, 70% to 90% seen only once; the top ten take under 2.5%. Sequencing was carried out using peripheral blood. The source is a man between 65 and 79 years old with active or convalescent COVID-19. Each CDR3 is given with its conserved first and last residue. A D gene is named only where the DNA matches it firmly. Only part of the rows carry a size: once, few, many, or a class if the clone is expanded.

TRBJ2-7	TRBD2	.	TRBV24-1	CATSDFQTSGGEQYF	TGTGCCACCAGTGATTTCCAGACTAGCGGGGGCGAGCAGTACTTC
TRBJ2-7	.	.	TRBV18	CASSPGEEQYF	TGTGCCAGCTCACCAGGGGAGGAGCAGTACTTC
TRBJ1-2	.	.	TRBV28	CASIAGGSNYGYTF	TGTGCCAGCATAGCGGGGGGCTCTAACTATGGCTACACCTTC
TRBJ2-5	.	few	TRBV6-2/TRBV6-3	CASSYSGRETQYF	TGTGCCAGCAGTTATTCGGGGAGAGAGACCCAGTACTTC
TRBJ1-6	TRBD1	.	TRBV28	CASRPRTGGYSPLHF	TGTGCCAGCAGGCCCAGGACAGGGGGCTATTCACCCCTCCACTTT
TRBJ2-5	.	.	TRBV7-2	CASSLHQKETQYF	TGTGCCAGCAGCTTACACCAGAAAGAGACCCAGTACTTC
TRBJ2-7	.	many	TRBV11-2	CASSRVEFEQYF	TGTGCCAGCAGCCGAGTAGAGTTCGAGCAGTACTTC
TRBJ2-2	TRBD2	.	TRBV30	CAWSVLGRGYTGELFF	TGTGCCTGGAGTGTACTAGGGAGGGGTTACACCGGGGAGCTGTTTTTT
TRBJ1-1	.	.	TRBV6-1	CASSEWDNEAFF	TGTGCCAGCAGTGAATGGGACAATGAAGCTTTCTTT
TRBJ2-7	TRBD2	.	TRBV15	CATSLRTSSEQYF	TGTGCCACCAGCCTCCGGACTAGCAGTGAGCAGTACTTC
TRBJ2-2	TRBD1	.	TRBV15	CATSRGGTANTGELFF	TGTGCCACCAGCAGAGGAGGGACAGCGAACACCGGGGAGCTGTTTTTT
TRBJ1-1	.	.	TRBV9	CASSPRSGRVRDTEAFF	TGTGCCAGCAGCCCGAGGTCCGGCAGGGTCCGAGACACTGAAGCTTTCTTT
TRBJ2-7	.	.	TRBV18	CASSPQTGAYEQYF	TGTGCCAGCTCACCCCAAACGGGGGCCTACGAGCAGTACTTC
TRBJ2-7	.	.	TRBV6-2/TRBV6-3	CASSSNPLRTFYEQYF	TGTGCCAGCAGTTCGAACCCCCTGCGCACCTTCTACGAGCAGTACTTC
TRBJ2-7	TRBD2	.	TRBV5-1	CASSHGTSGSYEQYF	TGCGCCAGCAGCCATGGGACTAGCGGGAGTTACGAGCAGTACTTC
TRBJ1-2	.	.	TRBV29-1	CSGRGEYGYTF	TGCAGCGGGCGGGGAGAGTATGGCTACACCTTC
TRBJ2-2	.	few	TRBV18	CASSPTGVRNTGELFF	TGTGCCAGCTCACCAACAGGTGTGAGGAACACCGGGGAGCTGTTTTTT
TRBJ2-1	TRBD1	.	TRBV7-2	CASSHRDRGYNEQFF	TGTGCCAGCAGCCACCGGGACAGGGGATACAATGAGCAGTTCTTC
TRBJ1-1	.	.	TRBV2	CASSEETEAFF	TGTGCCAGCAGTGAGGAGACTGAAGCTTTCTTT
TRBJ1-1	.	.	TRBV29-1	CSVEHPGEAFF	TGCAGCGTTGAGCACCCAGGGGAAGCTTTCTTT
TRBJ1-4	TRBD1	.	TRBV10-3	CAISETRQGEKLFF	TGTGCCATCAGTGAGACCCGACAGGGTGAAAAACTGTTTTTT
TRBJ1-5	.	.	TRBV7-8	CASSFERGSNQPQHF	TGTGCCAGCAGCTTCGAACGGGGTAGCAATCAGCCCCAGCATTTT
TRBJ1-1	.	.	TRBV5-6	CASNQGKGVVYTEAFF	TGTGCCAGCAACCAAGGGAAGGGGGTCGTCTACACTGAAGCTTTCTTT